This TCR beta chain was profiled in a study of human T cells and chemical hapten exposure. Study details: Patches that contained 0.01% DPC were applied to the upper back and read at 6 days. From small differences in pooled library volume came most of the variation in per-sample TCR yields. The cohort included alopecia areata under or over 50% scalp, totalis and universalis.

The authors' processing: TCRs per sample had a median of around 100,000 and ranged from 23,224 to 690,600. TCRdb analysed the RACE reads with MiXCR anew, one entry per CDR3 protein. These V and J calls derive from TCRdb rather than the authors' analysis. The sample shows 150,000 to 200,000 distinct CDR3 sequences, 20% to 25% of them seen only once. The CDR3 loop spans 14 amino acids. Trimming left V 0 bases short and J 6 bases short, with 11 bases between. The germline gives CDR1 LGHNA, CDR2 YSLEER. The time point denotes: patch test 3, about 24 weeks after DPC sensitization. The treatment is: therapeutic diphenylcyclopropenone sensitization with weekly scalp DPC. This clonotype was counted between two and nine times.

This specimen consisted of whole blood, obtained in connection with sensitization to the hapten diphenylcyclopropenone (DPC). The chain combines TRBV4-3 with TRBJ1-1, with D unresolved. The sequence derives from a woman in her forties with alopecia areata. Some clones in this sample may be carry-over from other donors' samples. The CDR3 DNA follows: TGCGCCAGCAGCCAAGATATAGGGCAGGCTGAAGCTTTCTTT. Protein: CASSQDIGQAEAFF.